A single sample is the source of the 17 T cell receptor beta chains below, sequenced in a study of regulatory T cells in long-lasting Graves disease. Combining iRepertoire HTBI primers with Arm-PCR of CDR3 regions, the authors built TCR beta libraries. TCRdb reprocessed the multiplex PCR reads via MiXCR and lists one record per CDR3 protein. The data contain 540,000 or so distinct CDR3 sequences, approximately 12% of them singletons. The time point here: newly diagnosed GD, antithyroid drugs for less than 3 months. Generation of the TCR library employed RNA extracted from PBMCs. The data also belong to a second study, concerning T cells in Graves' hyperthyroidism and ophthalmopathy.

The specimen was peripheral blood mononuclear cells (PBMCs), collected at new diagnosis, from a patient treated with antithyroid drugs. All receptors derive from a man aged 25-40 years with Graves disease.

There are many counts of this clonotype. The chain couples TRBV12-3 or TRBV12-4 to TRBJ2-1; TRBD1 matches 7 bases. There are 15 residues in the CDR3. J gave up 10 bases and V 7 bases, and 16 bases lay outside the gene matches. CDR3 amino acids: CASTHVRGRRVEQFF. In nucleotides, the CDR3 is TGTGCCAGCACCCACGTTAGGGGGCGTCGCGTGGAGCAGTTCTTC.

This clonotype appeared many times. The chain combines TRBV3-1 with TRBJ1-5; 8 bases align to TRBD1. J was trimmed by 9 bases and V by 6 bases; bases with no gene match: 13. Germline V gives CDR1 LGHDT, CDR2 YNNKEL (reference sequence). CDR3 length equals 15 residues. As DNA, the CDR3 is TGTGCCAGCAGTGCCGGGACAGGAGCATTATTGCCCCAGCATTTT. It is translated as CASSAGTGALLPQHF.

This clonotype was counted a few times. The chain has TRBV5-5 and TRBJ2-7; D is unclear. V lost 2 bases and J 7 bases, leaving 16 bases between the germline ends. The CDR3 sequence is 14 residues long. Germline V gene data show CDR1 as SGHKS and CDR2 as YYEKEE (reference sequence). The CDR3 region is CASSFRTAPLEQYF. DNA for the CDR3: TGTGCCAGCAGCTTTAGGACGGCGCCGTTAGAGCAGTACTTC.

In its sample, this clonotype was seen many times. CDR3 protein: CSASGQGSDTQYF. In DNA, the CDR3 is TGCAGTGCTTCCGGACAGGGCTCAGATACGCAGTATTTT. V and J are TRBV20-1 and TRBJ2-3; 8 nucleotides line up with TRBD1. The CDR3 contains 13 residues. Losses at the gene ends were 5 bases for V and 4 bases for J; bases not matched to a gene: 5. Germline assignment: CDR1 DFQATT and CDR2 SNEGSKA (reference sequence).

This clonotype was counted only a few times. The gene calls are TRBV12-3 or TRBV12-4 and TRBJ1-1; 7 positions agree with TRBD1. With V trimmed by 5 bases and J by 3 bases, 12 bases remained unmatched. There are 16 residues in the CDR3. The CDR3 DNA is TGTGCCAGCAGTCTCACTCCGGGACAGAGTGACACTGAAGCTTTCTTT. Its translation is CASSLTPGQSDTEAFF.

At least ten counts were recorded for this clonotype. This chain uses TRBV10-3 with TRBJ1-1; 9 bases agree with TRBD1. This CDR3 has 13 amino acids. From germline, CDR1 is ENHRY and CDR2 SYGVKD. The J segment lost 1 base and the V segment lost 10 bases, leaving 4 bases of the junction unmatched. The CDR3 loop is CATGQGGNTEAFF. The CDR3 nucleotides read TGTGCCACGGGACAGGGTGGGAACACTGAAGCTTTCTTT.

The sample holds many counts of this clonotype. This sequence joins TRBV2 and TRBJ2-5; D uncertain. CDR3 size: 11 residues. Germline CDR1 and CDR2: SNHLY and FYNNEI. Trimming shortened V by 3 bases and J by 5 bases, and 4 bases separated the two germline ends. The CDR3 sequence is CASSEYETQYF. CDR3 in DNA: TGTGCCAGCAGTGAGTACGAGACCCAGTACTTC.

This clonotype was counted a few times. V usage is TRBV14 and J usage is TRBJ2-2; D call uncertain. This CDR3 region has 13 residues. Germline CDR1 reads SGHDN; CDR2 reads FVKESK. V lost 4 bases and J 6 bases, leaving 9 bases between the germline ends. CDR3 in DNA: TGTGCCAGCAGCCCCCTGTCCGCCGGGGAGCTGTTTTTT. Its translation: CASSPLSAGELFF. Filled out from reference TRBV14 and TRBJ2-2, the complete variable domain reads EAGVTQFPSHSVIEKGQTVTLRCDPISGHDNLYWYRRVMGKEIKFLLHFVKESKQDESGMPNNRFLAERTGGTYSTLKVQPAELEDSGVYFCASSPLSAGELFFGEGSRLTVL.

At least ten counts were recorded for this clonotype. The chain uses TRBV11-2 and TRBJ1-2; 7 bases are shared with TRBD1. The CDR3 spans 13 residues. The V and J ends lost 5 bases and 6 bases, in that order; junction bases with no gene match: 6. The V gene's germline CDR1 is SGHAT and CDR2 FQNNGV. The CDR3 here is CASSVTGANGYTF. The CDR3 DNA sequence: TGTGCCAGCAGCGTTACAGGGGCCAATGGCTACACCTTC.

This clonotype was detected ten times or more. The chain recombines TRBV25-1 with TRBJ2-7; D is unresolved. Germline CDR1 MGHDK, CDR2 SYGVNS. V dropped 7 bases and J dropped 0 bases, with 13 bases sitting between them. CDR3 length: 14 residues. The CDR3 region is CASTPDPASYEQYF. Written as DNA, the CDR3 is TGTGCCAGCACCCCCGACCCAGCCTCCTACGAGCAGTACTTC.

For this clonotype: This likely came from a read error, as a far larger clone is one base away. The CDR3 protein is CASSSRTPYNEQFF. As DNA, the CDR3 is TGTGCCAGCAGCTCACGGACTCCCTACAATGAGCAGTTCTTC. The chain is built from TRBV7-9 and TRBJ2-1, with D maybe TRBD2 (5 bases). This CDR3 is built from 14 residues. The V end lost 4 bases, the J end lost 2 bases, and 9 bases lay between the germline ends. The V gene's germline CDR1 is SEHNR and CDR2 FQNEAQ (reference sequence).

V and J are TRBV20-1 and TRBJ2-3, with TRBD1 matching 12 bases. Trimming cost V 5 bases and J 4 bases; bases outside gene matches: 7. This CDR3 is 15 amino acids long. Germline V gene sequence: CDR1 DFQATT, CDR2 SNEGSKA (reference sequence). The DNA for the CDR3 is TGCAGTGCTCAGCTCCGGGACAGGGGGCCAGATACGCAGTATTTT. This gives the protein CSAQLRDRGPDTQYF.

This clonotype has at least ten counts. The chain couples TRBV5-1 to TRBJ2-7; the D gene is possibly TRBD1 (7 bases). This CDR3 is 15 amino acids long. Germline V gives CDR1 SGHRS, CDR2 YFSETQ. The V and J ends lost 2 bases and 3 bases respectively, with 15 bases between them. The CDR3 DNA sequence: TGCGCCAGCAGCTTCCAGGGGGGAGAGGGCTACGAGCAGTACTTC. The encoded protein is CASSFQGGEGYEQYF.

The chain is built from TRBV6-1 and TRBJ1-1, with D perhaps matching TRBD1 (5 bases). This CDR3 has 14 amino acids. Germline lookup yields CDR1 MNHNS and CDR2 SASEGT. The ends were cut back, 6 bases at V and 4 bases at J, with 15 bases in the middle. This CDR3 reads CASSSTTGGTEAFF. The DNA for the CDR3 is TGTGCCAGCAGCTCCACAACGGGGGGCACTGAAGCTTTCTTT.

In this sample, this clonotype turned up a few times. The chain links TRBV20-1 to TRBJ2-1; tentative D call: TRBD1 (6 bases). Germline CDR1 and CDR2: DFQATT and SNEGSKA (reference sequence). This CDR3 has 14 amino acids. The CDR3 loop is CSCPGFYRDNEQFF. The CDR3 DNA sequence: TGCAGCTGCCCAGGGTTTTACAGGGACAATGAGCAGTTCTTC.

This clonotype was observed at least ten times. The chain is built from TRBV11-2 and TRBJ2-7; TRBD1 might be the D (5 bases). The ends were cut back, 2 bases at V and 2 bases at J, with 10 bases in the middle. The CDR3 consists of 14 residues. Germline CDR1 is SGHAT and CDR2 is FQNNGV. The CDR3 DNA follows: TGTGCCAGCAGCTTATCCCAGGGCCCCTACGAGCAGTACTTC. It yields the protein CASSLSQGPYEQYF.

This clonotype was observed many times. The chain has TRBV7-2 and TRBJ1-1, with no clear D. The CDR3 has 13 residues. Germline values: CDR1 SGHTA, CDR2 FQGNSA. Trimming stripped 1 base from V and 6 bases from J, with 9 bases between. This CDR3 is CASSLDGGAEAFF. The DNA of the CDR3 is TGTGCCAGCAGCTTAGATGGTGGGGCTGAAGCTTTCTTT.